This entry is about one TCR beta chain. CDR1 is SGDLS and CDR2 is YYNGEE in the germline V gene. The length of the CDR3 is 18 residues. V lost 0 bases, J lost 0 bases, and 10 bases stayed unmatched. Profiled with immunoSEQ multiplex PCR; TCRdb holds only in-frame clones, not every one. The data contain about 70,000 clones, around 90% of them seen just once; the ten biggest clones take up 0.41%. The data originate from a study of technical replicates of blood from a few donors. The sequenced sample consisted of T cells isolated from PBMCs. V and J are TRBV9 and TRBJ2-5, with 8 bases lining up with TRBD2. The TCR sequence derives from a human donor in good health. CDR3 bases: TGTGCCAGCAGCGTAGCTTGGGGTAGCGGGACCTACCAAGAGACCCAGTACTTC. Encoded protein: CASSVAWGSGTYQETQYF.